Below are 13 T cell receptor beta chains sequenced from a single sample in a study of T cell responses to AZD1222 COVID-19 vaccine. The assay was immunoSEQ multiplex PCR, and TCRdb's table has in-frame clones only and misses some. The sample shows roughly 70,000 clones, more than 75% of them seen only once. Specimen: peripheral blood, collected 28 days after the second dose of the MenACWY control vaccine. Receptors originate from an adult who received the MenACWY meningococcal vaccine as a control.

The chain uses TRBV6-1 and TRBJ2-3, with 8 positions matching TRBD1. Germline V lookup: CDR1 MNHNS, CDR2 SASEGT. V lost 2 bases and J lost 2; bases outside the gene matches: 9. The CDR3 is 17 amino acids. For the CDR3, the DNA is TGTGCCAGCAGTGAATTGTTGTGGACAGGGACCACAGATACGCAGTATTTT. Translated: CASSELLWTGTTDTQYF.

This clone appeared a few times. This likely comes from a read error, as the CDR3 has no conserved phenylalanine or tryptophan at its end. The DNA is omitted, as the CDR3 cannot be located on it reliably, and the CDR3 follows TCRdb's listing. The chain combines TRBV12-2 with TRBJ1-4; TRBD1, the table's D call, was not compared with the DNA. TRBV12-2 is deemed a pseudogene. From its first to its last residue, the CDR3 has 11 amino acids. The CDR3 loop is CASRLDWTGSL.

The chain uses TRBV24-1 and TRBJ2-3; 7 bases fit TRBD1. V shed 5 bases, J shed 1 base, and the junction held 8 bases outside the gene matches. This CDR3 has 16 amino acids. Germline-derived CDR1 and CDR2 are KGHDR and SFDVKD. This CDR3 is CATSGSRDSGTDTQYF. For the CDR3, the DNA is TGTGCCACCAGTGGTTCCCGGGACAGCGGCACAGATACGCAGTATTTT.

The chain recombines TRBV7-3 with TRBJ1-1; D is unclear. V was shortened by 5 bases and J by 5 bases, with 18 bases between the two germline ends. Germline V gene sequence: CDR1 SGHTA, CDR2 FQGTGA. This CDR3 is 15 amino acids long. CDR3 DNA: TGTGCCAGCAGCCCATCCCCGGGGAGCGGGACTGAAGCTTTCTTT. Amino acid sequence: CASSPSPGSGTEAFF. The full variable domain, its missing parts supplied by reference TRBV7-3 and TRBJ1-1, is GAGVSQTPSNKVTEKGKYVELRCDPISGHTALYWYRQSLGQGPEFLIYFQGTGAADDSGLPNDRFFAVRPEGSVSTLKIQRTERGDSAVYLCASSPSPGSGTEAFFGQGTRLTVV.

The V gene is TRBV5-4, the J gene TRBJ1-2; no reliable D call. The CDR3 covers 14 residues. V was cut by 0 bases and J by 2 bases, with 8 bases left in between. CDR1 is SGHNT and CDR2 is YYREEE in the germline V gene (reference sequence). CDR3 nucleotide sequence: TGTGCCAGCAGCTTGGATGGTAACAACTATGGCTACACCTTC. Its protein product is CASSLDGNNYGYTF.

The chain links TRBV4-2 to TRBJ2-1; D is unclear. The CDR3 is made up of 13 amino acids. In germline, CDR1 is LGHNA, CDR2 YNFKEQ. The V end lost 4 bases, the J end lost 7 bases, and 11 bases lay between the germline ends. The CDR3 bases are TGTGCCAGCAGCCGCTCCCTGGGTAATGAGCAGTTCTTC. Protein: CASSRSLGNEQFF.

The chain is built from TRBV5-1 and TRBJ1-1, with D unresolved. V lost 4 bases and J 5 bases, leaving 9 bases between the germline ends. CDR3 length equals 12 residues. Germline assignment: CDR1 SGHRS and CDR2 YFSETQ. The CDR3 reads CASSIGGTEAFF. DNA for the CDR3: TGCGCCAGCAGCATCGGTGGGACTGAAGCTTTCTTT.

V and J are TRBV7-9 and TRBJ1-2, with D unresolved. CDR1 and CDR2 from the germline V gene are SEHNR and FQNEAQ (reference sequence). Trimming stripped 1 base from V and 4 bases from J, with 10 bases between. The CDR3 totals 14 residues. The CDR3 nucleotides are TGTGCCAGCAGCTTAGATGCGGCGAGCTATGGCTACACCTTC. It codes for CASSLDAASYGYTF.

This chain joins TRBV2 and TRBJ2-1, with TRBD2 identical over 7 bases. Germline loops: CDR1 SNHLY, CDR2 FYNNEI. CDR3 size: 14 residues. V lost 9 bases, J lost 9 bases, and 14 bases stayed unmatched. The CDR3 reads CASGRWEGPAEQFF. The DNA for the CDR3 is TGTGCCAGTGGGCGGTGGGAGGGCCCAGCTGAGCAGTTCTTC.

The chain recombines TRBV11-2 with TRBJ2-3; TRBD2 matches 10 bases. Germline CDR1 SGHAT, CDR2 FQNNGV. The CDR3 spans 16 residues. V lost 6 bases and J lost 4; bases outside the gene matches: 10. CDR3 sequence reads: CASSPLAGASADTQYF. The CDR3 nucleotides are TGTGCCAGCAGTCCCCTAGCGGGAGCGAGCGCAGATACGCAGTATTTT. Full variable domain (rest looked up from reference TRBV11-2 and TRBJ2-3): EAGVAQSPRYKIIEKRQSVAFWCNPISGHATLYWYQQILGQGPKLLIQFQNNGVVDDSQLPKDRFSAERLKGVDSTLKIQPAKLEDSAVYLCASSPLAGASADTQYFGPGTRLTVL.

The sample holds one count of this clone. The chain has TRBV4-2 and TRBJ1-6; D call uncertain. The CDR3 is made up of 13 amino acids. Germline V gene data show CDR1 as LGHNA and CDR2 as YNFKEQ. V was trimmed by 4 bases and J by 7 bases, leaving 8 bases between them. The CDR3 DNA reads as TGTGCCAGCAGCCCCCAACTGAATTCACCCCTCCACTTT. Protein sequence: CASSPQLNSPLHF.

The CDR3 protein is CASSLDRDSPLHF. The CDR3 region has the DNA TGTGCCAGCAGTTTAGACAGGGATTCACCCCTCCACTTT. The gene calls are TRBV28 and TRBJ1-6; 7 bases are a match to TRBD1. The CDR3 is 13 amino acids. J was trimmed by 8 bases and V by 2 bases; bases with no gene match: 0. Germline-derived CDR1 and CDR2 are MDHEN and SYDVKM.

This clone occurred once. The genes are TRBV2 and TRBJ2-2; no reliable D call. The CDR3 runs 15 residues. The V gene's germline CDR1 is SNHLY and CDR2 FYNNEI. Trimming stripped 4 bases from V and 2 bases from J, with 11 bases between. The CDR3 DNA reads as TGTGCCAGCAGTGGATTCACCCCAAACACCGGGGAGCTGTTTTTT. It specifies CASSGFTPNTGELFF.